The TCR beta chain under discussion was sequenced for a study of T-cell reconstitution after alpha-beta-depleted transplantation in children. Preparation of the TCRbeta library used unique molecular identifiers. TCRdb reprocessed the PCR reads with MiXCR, giving one entry per CDR3 protein. Altogether hundreds of thousands of distinct CDR3 sequences are present, approximately 11% being singletons, with the ten largest covering under 30%. Trimming removed 0 bases at V and 3 bases at J, with 19 bases between. The CDR3 is 17 residues long. Per germline, CDR1 DFQATT and CDR2 SNEGSKA (reference sequence). This clonotype was observed at least ten times. The antigen is unknown. Study conclusions and caveats: Newly produced T cells mostly provided counts and TCRbeta diversity after one year, as hyperexpanded clones declined. From surviving recipient T cells and thymic progenitors came the high day-60 TCRbeta diversity observed in some patients.

The material was PBMCs, obtained before TCRalphabeta/CD19-depleted stem cell transplant. The source of this sequence is a child less than two years old with acute myeloid leukemia, due to receive a stem cell transplant. The rearrangement links TRBV20-1 to TRBJ2-3; D is perhaps TRBD1 (7 bases). CDR3 sequence reads: CSARDPSGPTGTDTQYF. The CDR3 bases are TGCAGTGCTAGAGATCCAAGCGGGCCGACAGGGACAGATACGCAGTATTTT.